Below, 18 T cell receptor beta chains from the same sample are listed, as sequenced in a study of shared clonotypes between healthy human individuals. Profiled with immunoSEQ multiplex PCR; TCRdb holds only in-frame clones, not every one. The table records about 820,000 clones, around 92% of them present only once. Selected positively for CCR7 and CD45RO-negative, naive CD8 cells excluded terminally differentiated effector memory CD45RA+ cells. The sequenced material came from naive CD8+ T cells sorted from blood. These receptors were collected from a man between 25 and 39 years old in good health.

V and J are TRBV7-9 and TRBJ2-7, with TRBD1 identical over 8 bases. Germline V gene lookup returns CDR1 SEHNR and CDR2 FQNEAQ (reference sequence). The ends lost 0 bases at V and 3 bases at J; junction bases unmatched: 7. The CDR3 length is 16 residues. The CDR3 DNA is TGTGCCAGCAGCTTAGCGCGCCAGGGGGCAGTCTACGAGCAGTACTTC. The encoded protein is CASSLARQGAVYEQYF.

The V call is TRBV6-5, the J call TRBJ2-7, with D possibly TRBD1 on 5 matching bases. The V end lost 6 bases, the J end lost 4 bases, and 13 bases lay between the germline ends. Looked up from germline, CDR1 is MNHEY and CDR2 is SVGAGI. This CDR3 contains 13 residues. The CDR3 protein is CASRPGHLYEQYF. The CDR3 DNA follows: TGTGCCAGCAGACCCGGACACCTTTACGAGCAGTACTTC.

The rearrangement links TRBV6-1 to TRBJ2-7; 10 positions match TRBD1. The ends lost 1 base at V and 4 bases at J; junction bases unmatched: 4. The germline gives CDR1 MNHNS, CDR2 SASEGT. This CDR3 spans 15 amino acids. The CDR3 DNA reads TGTGCCAGCAGTGAAGTCCCGGACAGGGGGTACGAGCAGTACTTC. It codes for CASSEVPDRGYEQYF.

The genes are TRBV28 and TRBJ1-5; TRBD1 matches 7 bases. V shed 6 bases, J shed 1 base, and the junction held 6 bases outside the gene matches. The CDR3 spans 15 residues. Germline CDR1 and CDR2: MDHEN and SYDVKM. CDR3 DNA sequence: TGTGCCAGCAGGCTACAGGGGATCAGCAATCAGCCCCAGCATTTT. Translation: CASRLQGISNQPQHF.

The chain employs TRBV7-2 and TRBJ2-2; 7 bases line up with TRBD2. Germline loops: CDR1 SGHTA, CDR2 FQGNSA. Unmatched junction bases numbered 4, after V lost 5 bases and J lost 4 bases. The CDR3 consists of 14 residues. The DNA for the CDR3 is TGTGCCAGCAGCCCAGCGGGACCCACCGGGGAGCTGTTTTTT. This sequence encodes CASSPAGPTGELFF.

For the CDR3, the DNA is TGTGCCAGCAGTGATACGGCGTCAGAGAACACTGAAGCTTTCTTT. As protein: CASSDTASENTEAFF. The rearrangement links TRBV25-1 to TRBJ1-1; D is uncertain. This CDR3 has 15 amino acids. V was cut by 3 bases and J by 1 base, with 12 bases left in between. CDR1 is MGHDK and CDR2 is SYGVNS in the germline V gene.

The chain links TRBV7-9 to TRBJ2-7; possible D gene TRBD1, 6 bases. This CDR3 comprises 16 residues. The germline CDR1 and CDR2 sequences are SEHNR and FQNEAQ (reference sequence). V was clipped by 4 bases and J by 3 bases, with 19 bases between them. The CDR3 coding sequence is TGTGCCAGCAGCTCCTCTCTGGCAGGGGCATACTACGAGCAGTACTTC. This codes for CASSSSLAGAYYEQYF.

Here the CDR3 reads CASTRRGADTDTQYF. CDR3 coding DNA: TGTGCCAGCACCCGACGAGGGGCGGACACAGATACGCAGTATTTT. This chain joins TRBV5-4 and TRBJ2-3, with D possibly being TRBD1 or TRBD2 (5 bases each). Germline CDR1 reads SGHNT; CDR2 reads YYREEE (reference sequence). The CDR3 has 15 amino acids. Trimming pared 6 bases from V and 2 bases from J, leaving 16 bases between.

The chain employs TRBV7-9 and TRBJ2-1, with D maybe TRBD2 (6 bases). V lost 4 bases and J lost 5, with 9 bases in between. The CDR3 contains 13 residues. Per the germline V gene, CDR1 is SEHNR and CDR2 is FQNEAQ (reference sequence). Written as DNA, the CDR3 is TGTGCCAGCAGCTCGGGACTCAACAATGAGCAGTTCTTC. This encodes CASSSGLNNEQFF.

The V and J genes are TRBV18 and TRBJ2-7, with 7 bases aligning to TRBD1. The CDR3 length is 15 residues. Germline V lookup: CDR1 KGHSH, CDR2 LQKENI. J was trimmed by 2 bases and V by 0 bases; bases with no gene match: 4. The CDR3 nucleotides are TGTGCCAGCTCACCACCTCAGGGGGTCACCTACGAGCAGTACTTC. Protein sequence: CASSPPQGVTYEQYF.

The V and J genes are TRBV6-5 and TRBJ2-5; maybe TRBD1 (6 bases). The germline V gene has CDR1 MNHEY and CDR2 SVGAGI. This CDR3 region has 12 residues. With 5 bases removed from V and 10 bases from J, the gap between germline ends came to 14 bases. The CDR3 nucleotides are TGTGCCAGCAGTACAGGGTGGGGAGACCAGTACTTC. It yields the protein CASSTGWGDQYF.

This chain connects TRBV5-6 to TRBJ2-7; TRBD1 might be the D (5 bases). This CDR3 is 12 amino acids long. Trimming pared 0 bases from V and 8 bases from J, leaving 9 bases between. The germline gives CDR1 SGHDT, CDR2 YYEEEE. The CDR3 bases are TGTGCCAGCAGCTTGGGGACAAGCAAGCAGTACTTC. Translating gives CASSLGTSKQYF.

This clone occurred once. This rearrangement joins TRBV19 to TRBJ1-2; 8 bases align to TRBD1. After removal of 4 bases from V and 0 bases from J, the junction contained 4 bases not matched to a gene. Germline assignment: CDR1 LNHDA and CDR2 SQIVND (reference sequence). The CDR3 has 15 amino acids. CDR3 sequence reads: CASSTDREANYGYTF. Here the CDR3 DNA reads TGTGCCAGTAGTACGGACAGGGAAGCTAACTATGGCTACACCTTC.

This clone was observed a handful of times. The chain couples TRBV29-1 to TRBJ2-1, with a tentative D call TRBD1 (5 bases). The germline V gene encodes CDR1 SQVTM and CDR2 ANQGSEA. There are 18 residues in the CDR3. Trimming cost V 1 base and J 7 bases, with 26 bases left between them. CDR3 in DNA: TGCAGCGTTGAAGGAAGGGTGTCAGGGATAGGGTTGGGGAATGAGCAGTTCTTC. It specifies CSVEGRVSGIGLGNEQFF.

This rearrangement joins TRBV4-1 to TRBJ2-7; the D gene is possibly TRBD1 (6 bases). The germline V gene has CDR1 MGHRA and CDR2 YSYEKL. This CDR3 comprises 15 residues. V was pared by 6 bases and J by 1 base, with 16 bases between. The CDR3 spells CASSDKAGDSYEQYF. CDR3 nucleotides: TGCGCCAGCAGTGATAAGGCAGGGGATTCCTACGAGCAGTACTTC.

The V call is TRBV10-3, the J call TRBJ2-7; D is possibly TRBD2 (5 bases). With 7 bases removed from V and 4 bases from J, the gap between germline ends came to 11 bases. The CDR3 extends over 12 amino acids. CDR1 and CDR2 from the germline V gene are ENHRY and SYGVKD. The CDR3 sequence is CAITGNPYEQYF. The CDR3 nucleotides read TGTGCCATCACCGGGAACCCTTACGAGCAGTACTTC.

This clone is a singleton in its sample. Other DNA sequences from this sample encode an identical CDR3 as well. The chain links TRBV7-8 to TRBJ2-1; D remains unclear. V was clipped by 1 base and J by 4 bases, with 5 bases between them. The CDR3 consists of 13 residues. The germline CDR1 and CDR2 sequences are SGHVS and FQNEAQ. CDR3 coding DNA: TGTGCCAGCAGCTTAGATGGATACAATGAGCAGTTCTTC. Its translation: CASSLDGYNEQFF.

The chain uses TRBV18 and TRBJ1-1, with 8 bases fitting TRBD1. The V gene end was trimmed by 4 bases and the J gene end by 2 bases; junction bases not matched to a gene: 15. This CDR3 has 18 amino acids. CDR1 is KGHSH and CDR2 is LQKENI in the germline V gene. CDR3 loop: CASSQTGDSVGPNTEAFF. As DNA, the CDR3 is TGTGCCAGCTCACAGACAGGGGACAGCGTAGGGCCTAACACTGAAGCTTTCTTT.